One sample yielded the 32 T cell receptor beta chains listed below, sequenced in a study of T cells in Graves' hyperthyroidism and ophthalmopathy. Amplification yielded TCR beta CDR3 regions, with RNA transcripts as the source. A set of HTBI primers served as the primers for a first-round RT-PCR of the TCR CDR3. From the multiplex PCR reads, TCRdb called clonotypes with MiXCR, one entry per CDR3 protein. The sample gives nearly 750,000 distinct CDR3 sequences, under 45% of which show up once; approximately 31% is in the top ten. Specimen: blood. Receptors originate from a woman aged 40-49 years with Graves' hyperthyroidism.

This clonotype came up many times. The chain joins TRBV15 to TRBJ1-2, with a tentative D call TRBD1 (5 bases). Trimming stripped 0 bases from V and 0 bases from J, with 8 bases between. CDR3 length equals 15 residues. From germline, CDR1 is LNHNV and CDR2 YYDKDF (reference sequence). CDR3 sequence (DNA): TGTGCCACCAGCAGAGAATCAGGGACTAACTATGGCTACACCTTC. It translates to CATSRESGTNYGYTF. Looking up the rest from reference TRBV15 and TRBJ1-2 gives the full variable domain: DAMVIQNPRYQVTQFGKPVTLSCSQTLNHNVMYWYQQKSSQAPKLLFHYYDKDFNNEADTPDNFQSRRPNTSFCFLDIRSPGLGDTAMYLCATSRESGTNYGYTFGSGTRLTVV.

This clonotype was counted at least ten times. The CDR3 coding sequence is TGTGCCAGCAGCGTAGAGCCTAGCGAGGAGACCCAGTACTTC. This gives the protein CASSVEPSEETQYF. The V and J genes are TRBV9 and TRBJ2-5, with a tentative D call TRBD2 (6 bases). This CDR3 region has 14 residues. Trimming left V 0 bases short and J 5 bases short, with 11 bases between. Germline CDR1 reads SGDLS; CDR2 reads YYNGEE. The variable domain in full, with the rest retrieved from reference TRBV9 and TRBJ2-5, is DSGVTQTPKHLITATGQRVTLRCSPRSGDLSVYWYQQSLDQGLQFLIQYYNGEERAKGNILERFSAQQFPDLHSELNLSSLELGDSALYFCASSVEPSEETQYFGPGTRLLVL.

To note about this clonotype: A much larger clone sits a single nucleotide away, making a read error possible. This CDR3 is missing its conserved last phenylalanine or tryptophan, likely due to a read error. The gene calls are TRBV7-9 and TRBJ2-7, with D perhaps TRBD2 (6 bases). The V end was cut by 5 bases, the J end by 3 bases, with 14 bases between. Germline values: CDR1 SEHNR, CDR2 FQNEAQ (reference sequence). There are 14 residues in the CDR3. CDR3 bases: TGTGCCAGCAGCCCTTACGGGGGTGTCTACGAGCAGTACCTC. Translated: CASSPYGGVYEQYL.

A remark on this clonotype: It may be a read error: a sequence one base away is much more abundant. The chain couples TRBV19 to TRBJ1-2, with TRBD1 as a possible D gene (5 bases). This CDR3 region has 15 residues. Germline assignment: CDR1 LNHDA and CDR2 SQIVND (reference sequence). Trimming removed 8 bases from V and 0 bases from J, with 16 bases in between. The CDR3, as DNA: TGTGCCAGTGGTAGACACAGGACGCCTAACTATGGCTACACCTTC. It encodes CASGRHRTPNYGYTF.

This chain joins TRBV9 and TRBJ2-7; 9 nucleotides match TRBD2. The J call may be incorrect, as the DNA end agrees better with TRBJ2-1. The germline V gene has CDR1 SGDLS and CDR2 YYNGEE. The CDR3 is 17 residues long. The DNA for the CDR3 is TGTGCCAGCAGCGTAGAGAGCGGGGGGCTTTCCTACAATGAGCAGTTCTTC. It encodes CASSVESGGLSYNEQFF.

A few counts support this clonotype. This chain joins TRBV29-1 and TRBJ1-3, with D maybe TRBD1 (5 bases). V lost 6 bases to trimming and J lost 2 bases, with 11 bases between them. CDR1 SQVTM and CDR2 ANQGSEA come from the germline V gene. The CDR3 spans 13 residues. The DNA of the CDR3 is TGCAGCGTCGGGACCGCAACTGGAAACACCATATATTTT. As protein: CSVGTATGNTIYF.

In this sample, this clonotype turned up a few times. The chain couples TRBV14 to TRBJ2-5, with TRBD2 matching over 9 bases. There are 17 residues in the CDR3. The V segment lost 1 base and the J segment 1 base; nucleotides outside the gene matches: 7. The germline V gene encodes CDR1 SGHDN and CDR2 FVKESK. For the CDR3, the DNA is TGTGCCAGCAGCCAAGCCAAGACTAGCGGCCTCCAAGAGACCCAGTACTTC. The encoded protein is CASSQAKTSGLQETQYF.

This clonotype was counted only a few times. V gene TRBV6-5 combines with J gene TRBJ1-1; D remains unclear. The CDR3 covers 14 residues. V gave up 7 bases and J gave up 5 bases, with 17 bases separating them. CDR1 is MNHEY and CDR2 is SVGAGI in the germline V gene. DNA of the CDR3: TGTGCCAGCACCCGCCCGGGAATAGGGACTGAAGCTTTCTTT. Its protein product is CASTRPGIGTEAFF.

The chain recombines TRBV5-1 with TRBJ2-2; D not resolved. In germline, CDR1 is SGHRS, CDR2 YFSETQ. The V gene lost 7 bases and the J gene lost 3 bases, with 13 bases spanning the gap. The CDR3 is 14 amino acids. The CDR3 bases are TGCGCCAGCTCAGCATCGCCTTACACCGGGGAGCTGTTTTTT. It is translated as CASSASPYTGELFF.

The chain uses TRBV7-2 and TRBJ1-2; D perhaps matches TRBD1 (5 bases). V lost 2 bases and J lost 4, with 14 bases in between. The CDR3 length is 15 residues. CDR1 SGHTA and CDR2 FQGNSA come from the germline V gene. This CDR3 is CASSLQGGGTYGYTF. CDR3 bases: TGTGCCAGCAGCTTACAGGGAGGAGGGACCTATGGCTACACCTTC.

Regarding this clonotype: Since a much larger clone is just one base distant, this may be a read error. J is TRBJ1-2 and V is TRBV10-3; D remains unclear. Germline assignment: CDR1 ENHRY and CDR2 SYGVKD. CDR3 size: 11 residues. V was shortened by 5 bases and J by 11 bases, with 12 bases between the two germline ends. The CDR3 nucleotides are TGTGCCATCAGTCTCGGAGGGTTTTACACCTTC. Translation gives CAISLGGFYTF.

This clonotype was recorded at least ten times. J is TRBJ2-7 and V is TRBV4-1; 7 nucleotides match TRBD1. CDR1 and CDR2 (germline): MGHRA, YSYEKL. This CDR3 region has 15 residues. Germline trimming cut 3 bases from V and 3 bases from J; bases unmatched to any gene: 8. CDR3 amino acids: CASSHHRDSNYEQYF. CDR3 coding DNA: TGCGCCAGCAGCCACCACCGGGACAGCAACTACGAGCAGTACTTC.

This clonotype was counted a few times. The junction shows a germline mismatch at one end, possibly a read error. The chain couples TRBV5-1 to TRBJ1-1, with D possibly being TRBD1 (5 bases). CDR3 length equals 15 residues. The germline V gene encodes CDR1 SGHRS and CDR2 YFSETQ. Written as DNA, the CDR3 is TGTGCCAGCAGCTTGGGGGGACTGAGGGTCACTGAAGCTTTCTTT. Translating gives CASSLGGLRVTEAFF.

A remark on this clonotype: This could be a read error, since a much larger clone is one nucleotide away. The rearrangement links TRBV2 to TRBJ1-5; a possible D gene is TRBD1 (5 bases). Germline V CDR1 and CDR2: SNHLY, FYNNEI. This CDR3 spans 12 amino acids. The CDR3 DNA reads TGTGCCGGGGGGGATGGCAATCAGCCCCGGCATTTT. Amino acid sequence: CAGGDGNQPRHF.

About this clonotype: A read error may be the cause here, since a much bigger clone is one base away. The rearrangement uses TRBV29-1 and TRBJ1-2; D not certain. CDR3 length equals 15 residues. Germline V CDR1 and CDR2: SQVTM, ANQGSEA. The ends were cut back, 3 bases at V and 4 bases at J, with 18 bases in the middle. The CDR3 sequence is CSVETFWKASYGYTF. The DNA of the CDR3 is TGCAGCGTTGAGACCTTCTGGAAGGCTAGCTATGGCTACACCTTC.

Many counts were recorded for this clonotype. The genes are TRBV11-2 and TRBJ1-1; no clear D gene. The CDR3 has 13 amino acids. The V end was cut by 2 bases, the J end by 4 bases, with 8 bases between. Per germline, CDR1 SGHAT and CDR2 FQNNGV. CDR3: CASSLKEGTEAFF. The CDR3 DNA reads TGTGCCAGCAGCTTAAAGGAAGGCACTGAAGCTTTCTTT. The full variable domain, rest sourced from reference TRBV11-2 and TRBJ1-1, is EAGVAQSPRYKIIEKRQSVAFWCNPISGHATLYWYQQILGQGPKLLIQFQNNGVVDDSQLPKDRFSAERLKGVDSTLKIQPAKLEDSAVYLCASSLKEGTEAFFGQGTRLTVV.

To note about this clonotype: Relative to the germline gene, one junction end is altered; a read error may explain this. The gene calls are TRBV4-1 and TRBJ1-2, with no clear D. Germline-derived CDR1 and CDR2 are MGHRA and YSYEKL. This CDR3 has 15 amino acids. The CDR3 DNA reads TGTGCCAGCAGCCAAGATTTCACGAGTGACTATGGCTACACCTTC. Residues: CASSQDFTSDYGYTF.

V and J are TRBV15 and TRBJ1-4; D gene ambiguous. CDR3 length: 12 residues. Germline V gene lookup returns CDR1 LNHNV and CDR2 YYDKDF (reference sequence). Trimming removed 0 bases from V and 10 bases from J, with 6 bases in between. The CDR3 DNA reads as TGTGCCACCAGCAGAGATTGGGGAAAACTGTTTTTT. Its protein product is CATSRDWGKLFF.

This clonotype occurred a few times. This rearrangement joins TRBV5-6 to TRBJ1-5; no clear D. Germline loops: CDR1 SGHDT, CDR2 YYEEEE. The CDR3 consists of 15 residues. Trimming left V 4 bases short and J 0 bases short, with 11 bases between. CDR3 loop: CASSLRAVSNQPQHF. The CDR3 region has the DNA TGTGCCAGCAGCCTTCGGGCCGTTAGCAATCAGCCCCAGCATTTT.

About this clonotype: This may arise from a read error, as a much more abundant clone is one base away. The chain employs TRBV7-2 and TRBJ1-5, with D perhaps matching TRBD1 (5 bases). Trimming left V 2 bases short and J 6 bases short, with 11 bases between. The CDR3 loop spans 14 amino acids. Looked up from germline, CDR1 is SGHTA and CDR2 is FQGNSA. CDR3 region: CTSSLSRESQPQHF. The CDR3 DNA reads as TGTACCAGCAGCTTAAGCAGGGAGAGTCAGCCCCAGCATTTT.

This clonotype was seen a handful of times. The chain carries TRBV4-3 and TRBJ1-1; D perhaps matches TRBD1 (6 bases). The length of the CDR3 is 15 residues. Deletions cut 3 bases from V and 4 bases from J, with 15 bases between. In germline, CDR1 is LGHNA, CDR2 YSLEER. The CDR3 nucleotides are TGCGCCAGCAGCCAGCACTACAGGGAAGCCACTGAAGCTTTCTTT. It is translated as CASSQHYREATEAFF.

This clonotype was counted ten times or more. This sequence joins TRBV20-1 and TRBJ2-5; tentatively, D is TRBD2 (6 bases). This CDR3 region has 14 residues. CDR1 and CDR2 (germline): DFQATT, SNEGSKA (reference sequence). The V end lost 6 bases, the J end lost 5 bases, and 19 bases lay between the germline ends. The CDR3 DNA reads as TGCAGTGCCCACACCGCGGCTAGCGTGGAGACCCAGTACTTC. Protein sequence: CSAHTAASVETQYF.

This clonotype has more than one count but fewer than ten. The chain couples TRBV30 to TRBJ1-5; the D is unclear. The CDR3 consists of 13 residues. Per the germline V gene, CDR1 is GTSNPN and CDR2 is SVGIG (reference sequence). The V end lost 2 bases, the J end lost 5 bases, and 10 bases lay between the germline ends. The CDR3 DNA sequence: TGTGCCTGGAGTACTGACACTTATCAGCCCCAGCATTTT. Translation gives CAWSTDTYQPQHF. Combining the CDR3 with reference TRBV30 and TRBJ1-5 gives the whole variable domain SQTIHQWPATLVQPVGSPLSLECTVEGTSNPNLYWYRQAAGRGLQLLFYSVGIGQISSEVPQNLSASRPQDRQFILSSKKLLLSDSGFYLCAWSTDTYQPQHFGDGTRLSIL.

This clonotype was observed many times. The genes are TRBV7-2 and TRBJ1-1; 8 bases line up with TRBD1. With 4 bases clipped from V and 6 bases from J, the junction kept 4 bases outside the gene matches. The CDR3 extends over 13 amino acids. Germline assignment: CDR1 SGHTA and CDR2 FQGNSA. CDR3 in amino acids: CASSWTGKAEAFF. CDR3 nucleotides: TGTGCCAGCAGCTGGACAGGGAAGGCTGAAGCTTTCTTT. Variable domain in full (rest from reference TRBV7-2 and TRBJ1-1): GAGVSQSPSNKVTEKGKDVELRCDPISGHTALYWYRQSLGQGLEFLIYFQGNSAPDKSGLPSDRFSAERTGGSVSTLTIQRTQQEDSAVYLCASSWTGKAEAFFGQGTRLTVV.

The chain links TRBV5-1 to TRBJ1-6; D unclear. Germline assignment: CDR1 SGHRS and CDR2 YFSETQ. V was cut by 4 bases and J by 8 bases, with 16 bases left in between. The CDR3 spans 15 residues. CDR3 coding DNA: TGCGCCAGCAGCCTGGATCCTCGCGGCGATTCACCCCTCCACTTT. Translated: CASSLDPRGDSPLHF.

This clonotype was seen many times. The V call is TRBV7-9, the J call TRBJ2-3, with D unresolved. CDR1 and CDR2 (germline): SEHNR, FQNEAQ (reference sequence). The CDR3 has 14 residues. Trimming took 1 base from V and 4 from J, leaving 9 bases between them. CDR3 sequence (DNA): TGTGCCAGCAGCTTAGTGCTAGAGGCAGATACGCAGTATTTT. It is translated as CASSLVLEADTQYF.

This clonotype turned up a few times. The rearrangement joins TRBV6-1 to TRBJ1-2; D is ambiguous. V was pared by 2 bases and J by 4 bases, with 8 bases between. The CDR3 runs to 13 residues. From germline, CDR1 is MNHNS and CDR2 SASEGT. CDR3 nucleotide sequence: TGTGCCAGCAGTGAAAGCAGCTTCTATGGCTACACCTTC. It translates to CASSESSFYGYTF.

About this clonotype itself: A single base separates this from a much larger clone, so it may be a read error. V gene TRBV19 combines with J gene TRBJ1-5; D unresolved. The CDR3 contains 15 residues. V shed 9 bases and J shed 2 bases, with 17 bases lying between them. Germline loops: CDR1 LNHDA, CDR2 SQIVND (reference sequence). CDR3 nucleotides: TGTGCCAGCACCCCCCCCAGGTATGGCAATCAGCCCCAGCATTTT. Its protein product is CASTPPRYGNQPQHF.

A few counts support this clonotype. This rearrangement joins TRBV28 to TRBJ2-7, with D tentatively TRBD1 or TRBD2 (5 bases each). Germline V lookup: CDR1 MDHEN, CDR2 SYDVKM. The CDR3 extends over 16 amino acids. Trimming pared 1 base from V and 3 bases from J, leaving 16 bases between. CDR3 residues: CASSLLMGQGRYEQYF. Here the CDR3 DNA reads TGTGCCAGCAGTTTATTAATGGGGCAGGGACGCTACGAGCAGTACTTC.

A note on this clonotype: A read error may explain this, as a much larger clone is one base away. The V gene is TRBV7-2, the J gene TRBJ2-7, with D possibly matching TRBD2 (5 bases). CDR3 length: 15 amino acids. Germline assignment: CDR1 SGHTA and CDR2 FQGNSA. CDR3 in DNA: TGTGCCAGCAGCTCCCAAGGACTGAGCTCCTACCAGCAGTACTTC. Its protein product is CASSSQGLSSYQQYF.

This clonotype was picked up a small number of times. CDR3 DNA sequence: TGTGCCATCAGTGAGTCGGTCGGAGCGGTCAGCTACACCTTC. Its translation is CAISESVGAVSYTF. This sequence joins TRBV10-3 and TRBJ1-2; D gene ambiguous. Per germline, CDR1 ENHRY and CDR2 SYGVKD. This CDR3 is built from 14 residues. Trimming took off 0 bases at V and 9 bases at J, with 14 bases between the two ends.

This chain uses TRBV6-2 or TRBV6-3 with TRBJ2-5, with a tentative D call TRBD2 (5 bases). Trimming removed 5 bases from V and 5 bases from J, with 18 bases in between. This CDR3 contains 15 residues. Germline V CDR1 and CDR2: MNHEY, SVGEGT. The CDR3 DNA reads as TGTGCCAGCAGTGCAGAGGGAGACTCCCACGAGACCCAGTACTTC. This encodes CASSAEGDSHETQYF.